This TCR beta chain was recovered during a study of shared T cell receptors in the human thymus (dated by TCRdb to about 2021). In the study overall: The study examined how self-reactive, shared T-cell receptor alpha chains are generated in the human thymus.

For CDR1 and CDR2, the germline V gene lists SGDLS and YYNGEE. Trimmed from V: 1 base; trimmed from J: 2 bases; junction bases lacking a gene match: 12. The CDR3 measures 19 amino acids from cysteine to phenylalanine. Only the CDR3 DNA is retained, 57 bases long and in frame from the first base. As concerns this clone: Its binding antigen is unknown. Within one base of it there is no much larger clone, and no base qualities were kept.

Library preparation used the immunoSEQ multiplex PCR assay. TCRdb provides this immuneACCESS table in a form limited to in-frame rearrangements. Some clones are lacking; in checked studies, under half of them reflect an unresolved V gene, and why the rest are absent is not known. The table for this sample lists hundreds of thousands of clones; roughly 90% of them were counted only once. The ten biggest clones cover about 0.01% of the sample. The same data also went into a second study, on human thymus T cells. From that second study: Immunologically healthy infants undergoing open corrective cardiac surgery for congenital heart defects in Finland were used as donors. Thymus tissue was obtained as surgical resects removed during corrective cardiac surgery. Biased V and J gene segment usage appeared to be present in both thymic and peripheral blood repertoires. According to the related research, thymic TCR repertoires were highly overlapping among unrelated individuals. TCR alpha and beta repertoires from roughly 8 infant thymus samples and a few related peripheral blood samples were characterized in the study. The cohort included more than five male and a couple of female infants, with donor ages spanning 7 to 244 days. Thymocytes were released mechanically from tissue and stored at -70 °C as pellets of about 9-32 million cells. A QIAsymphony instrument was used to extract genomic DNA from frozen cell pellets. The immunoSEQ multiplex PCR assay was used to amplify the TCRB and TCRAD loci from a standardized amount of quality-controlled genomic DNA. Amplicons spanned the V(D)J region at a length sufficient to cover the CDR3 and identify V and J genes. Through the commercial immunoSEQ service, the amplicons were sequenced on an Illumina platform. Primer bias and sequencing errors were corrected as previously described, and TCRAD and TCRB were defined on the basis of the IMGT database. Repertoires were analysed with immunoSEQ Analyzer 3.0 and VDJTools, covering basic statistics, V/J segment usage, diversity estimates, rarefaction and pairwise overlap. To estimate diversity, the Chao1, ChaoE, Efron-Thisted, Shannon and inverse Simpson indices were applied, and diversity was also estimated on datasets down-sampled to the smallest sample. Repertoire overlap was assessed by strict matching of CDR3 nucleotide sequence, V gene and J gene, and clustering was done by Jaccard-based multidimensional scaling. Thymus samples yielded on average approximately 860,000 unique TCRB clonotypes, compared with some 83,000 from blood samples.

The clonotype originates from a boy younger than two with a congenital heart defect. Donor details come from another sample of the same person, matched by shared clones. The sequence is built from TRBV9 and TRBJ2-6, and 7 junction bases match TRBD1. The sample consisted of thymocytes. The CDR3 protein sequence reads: CASSVKSPLTGAGANVLTF. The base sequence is TGTGCCAGCAGCGTAAAGAGCCCTCTTACAGGGGCTGGGGCCAACGTCCTGACTTTC.